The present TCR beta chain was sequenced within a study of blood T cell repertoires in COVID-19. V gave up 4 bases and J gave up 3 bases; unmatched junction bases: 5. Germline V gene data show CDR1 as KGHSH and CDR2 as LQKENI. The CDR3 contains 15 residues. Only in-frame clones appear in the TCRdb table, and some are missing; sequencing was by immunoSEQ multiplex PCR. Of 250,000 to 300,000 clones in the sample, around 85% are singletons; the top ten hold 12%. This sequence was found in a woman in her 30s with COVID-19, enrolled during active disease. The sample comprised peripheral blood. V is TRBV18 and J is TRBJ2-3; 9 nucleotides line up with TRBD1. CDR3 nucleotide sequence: TGTGCCAGCTCACAACAGGGGGCGACAACAGATACGCAGTATTTT. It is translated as CASSQQGATTDTQYF.